Listed below are T cell receptor beta chains from one sample, sequenced in a study of cytomegalovirus exposure and HLA in healthy donors. Clones were read by immunoSEQ multiplex PCR, and TCRdb kept only the in-frame ones, dropping some. The sample shows some 130,000 clones, 79% of them seen only once. The sequencing input was PBMCs. All receptors come from a man aged 18-30 years in good health and CMV-seronegative. CDR3s include the opening cysteine and the closing phenylalanine or tryptophan. A D gene is named only where the DNA matches it firmly. Expanded clones get a size class; other rows say once, few or many, or leave the size out.

len	v_gene	abundance	d_gene	j_gene	CDR3nt	CDR3aa
13	TRBV9	NA	NA	TRBJ1-5	TGTGCCAGCAGCGCAAGGGGTACTCAGCCCCAGCATTTT	CASSARGTQPQHF
16	TRBV5-6	once	NA	TRBJ2-5	TGTGCCAGCAGCTTGAGCGGCAGCCCTCCGGGGGAGACCCAGTACTTC	CASSLSGSPPGETQYF
13	TRBV5-1	few	NA	TRBJ1-1	TGCGCCAGCAGCTTGGCTTACGCGACTGAAGCTTTCTTT	CASSLAYATEAFF
17	TRBV7-7	NA	TRBD2	TRBJ2-1	TGTGCTAGCAGCACCTACTCTAGCGGGAGGGCCAGGAATGAGCAGTTCTTC	CASSTYSSGRARNEQFF
13	TRBV6-1	NA	NA	TRBJ2-2	TGTGCCAGCAGTGTACTCGGCACCGGGGGGCTGTTTTTT	CASSVLGTGGLFF
15	TRBV6-1	few	TRBD2	TRBJ2-2	TGTGCCAGCAGGATACTAGCGGGAGCCACCGGGGAGCTGTTTTTT	CASRILAGATGELFF
15	TRBV28	NA	TRBD1	TRBJ1-1	TGTGCCAGTAGCTCTCTCGGGACAGGGAACACTGAAGCTTTCTTT	CASSSLGTGNTEAFF
17	TRBV10-2	NA	TRBD1	TRBJ1-4	TGCGCCAGCAGTGAAGGGGCCGGCGGGACAGGGCGTGAAAAACTGTTTTTT	CASSEGAGGTGREKLFF
13	TRBV30	NA	TRBD1	TRBJ2-7	TGTGCCTGGGGCCTGGGACAGTCGAGGGAGCAGTACTTC	CAWGLGQSREQYF
16	TRBV5-1	NA	NA	TRBJ2-3	TGCGCCAGCAGCTTGGGGCTAGCGCCAAGCACAGATACGCAGTATTTT	CASSLGLAPSTDTQYF
13	TRBV28	NA	TRBD1	TRBJ2-7	TGTGCCAGCAGCCAGACAGGGAACTACGAGCAGTACTTC	CASSQTGNYEQYF
15	TRBV7-2	NA	NA	TRBJ2-2	TGTGCCAGCAGCTTAGCCAATACGGAGGCCGGGGAGCTGTTTTTT	CASSLANTEAGELFF
14	TRBV6-5	NA	NA	TRBJ1-5	TGTGCCAGCAGTGAGGATTATAGCAATCAGCCCCAGCATTTT	CASSEDYSNQPQHF
16	TRBV4-1	NA	NA	TRBJ2-1	TGCGCCAGCAGCCAAGTAAGAACTTGGGGGGACAATGAGCAGTTCTTC	CASSQVRTWGDNEQFF
12	TRBV30	NA	NA	TRBJ1-1	TGTGCCTGGAGTAGCGGGTCTAGAGGAGCTTTCTTT	CAWSSGSRGAFF
13	TRBV5-1	NA	TRBD1	TRBJ1-1	TGCGCCAGCAGACCGACAGGGGGCACTGAAGCTTTCTTT	CASRPTGGTEAFF
15	TRBV5-1	few	NA	TRBJ2-5	TGCGCCAGCAGCCCCCCACCCCCCACTCGGGAGACCCAGTACTTC	CASSPPPPTRETQYF
15	TRBV18	NA	TRBD1	TRBJ1-4	TGTGCCAGCTCACCACAAGGGGCGAGGCCCCAGGGGGTGTTTTTT	CASSPQGARPQGVFF
15	TRBV7-3	NA	TRBD1	TRBJ1-3	TGTGCCAGCAGCTTAGGGACAGGGACAGGAAACACCATATATTTT	CASSLGTGTGNTIYF
15	TRBV7-9	few	TRBD2	TRBJ2-7	TGTGCCAGCAGCTCCGATGCTAGCGGATTCTACGAGCAGTACTTC	CASSSDASGFYEQYF
20	TRBV7-8	NA	TRBD2	TRBJ2-2	TGTGCCAGCAGCTTAGGACTAGCGGGAGGGCCCCAAGTCATGACCGGGGAGCTGTTTTTT	CASSLGLAGGPQVMTGELFF
10	TRBV6-5	NA	NA	TRBJ1-1	TGTGCCAGCAGTGAATCGAGGGCTTTCTTT	CASSESRAFF
19	TRBV18	once	NA	TRBJ1-6	TGTGCCAGCTCACCAGCCAGGCCTTCGCCGCGCTCCTATAATTCACCCCTCCACTTT	CASSPARPSPRSYNSPLHF
16	TRBV5-6	NA	TRBD1	TRBJ2-2	TGTGCCAGCAGCACCCCGGGACAGGGGTTGTCAGGGGAGCTGTTTTTT	CASSTPGQGLSGELFF
14	TRBV30	NA	NA	TRBJ1-3	TGTGCCTCCCGAGTCGGGATCTCTGGAAACACCATATATTTT	CASRVGISGNTIYF
12	TRBV7-7	NA	NA	TRBJ2-1	TGTGCCAGCAGCCGAGATGCCAATGAGCAGTTCTTC	CASSRDANEQFF
14	TRBV6-5	NA	NA	TRBJ2-2	TGTGCCAGCAGCCACGGACAGTACACCGGGGAGCTGTTTTTT	CASSHGQYTGELFF
15	TRBV28	few	TRBD2	TRBJ2-1	TGTGCCAGCAGTACCCTAGCGGGAGTCGCAAATGAGCAGTTCTTC	CASSTLAGVANEQFF
16	TRBV4-1	NA	TRBD1	TRBJ1-2	TGCGCCAGCAGCCAGGAAGGACAGGGACGGAACTATGGCTACACCTTC	CASSQEGQGRNYGYTF
15	TRBV6-5	NA	NA	TRBJ2-5	TGTGCCAGCAGTTACGACCCAGACAGGCAAGAGACCCAGTACTTC	CASSYDPDRQETQYF
14	TRBV7-3	NA	TRBD1	TRBJ2-3	TGTGCCAGCAGCTACGACAGGGGCACAGATACGCAGTATTTT	CASSYDRGTDTQYF
15	TRBV18	NA	NA	TRBJ2-1	TGTGCCAGCTCAATCGACAACTTCATGTACAATGAGCAGTTCTTC	CASSIDNFMYNEQFF
16	TRBV7-8	NA	TRBD2	TRBJ2-3	TGTGCCAGCAGCTCCTGGGAGGGGTCCGGCACAGATACGCAGTATTTT	CASSSWEGSGTDTQYF
16	TRBV4-3	few	TRBD1	TRBJ2-2	TGCGCCAGCAGCCCTGGACAGGGGCTCTACACCGGGGAGCTGTTTTTT	CASSPGQGLYTGELFF
14	TRBV5-6	NA	TRBD1	TRBJ1-4	TGTGCCAGCAGCCTGGGACAGGGGGAGGAAAAACTGTTTTTT	CASSLGQGEEKLFF
14	TRBV7-3	NA	NA	TRBJ2-3	TGTGCCAGCAGCTTAATCGGGGATAGAGATACGCAGTATTTT	CASSLIGDRDTQYF
17	TRBV10-3	NA	NA	TRBJ2-6	TGTGCCATCAGTGAGGGGGCCGGGGACACTGGGGCCAACGTCCTGACTTTC	CAISEGAGDTGANVLTF
13	TRBV6-5	NA	NA	TRBJ1-2	TGTGCCGGCGCGGGGGTCCCAATCTATGGCTACACCTTC	CAGAGVPIYGYTF
16	TRBV28	NA	NA	TRBJ2-4	TGTGCCAGCAGTCCAGCCGACACCCTAGCCAAAAACATTCAGTACTTC	CASSPADTLAKNIQYF
15	TRBV6-6	NA	TRBD2	TRBJ2-1	TGTGCCAGCAGGTCAGCGGGAGGTTCCTACAATGAGCAGTTCTTC	CASRSAGGSYNEQFF
16	TRBV6-1	NA	NA	TRBJ1-5	TGTGCCAGCAGTGAATCGATTGGCAGGGGCGGCGAGCCCCAGCATTTT	CASSESIGRGGEPQHF
13	TRBV6-5	NA	NA	TRBJ1-2	TGTGCCAGCGGCTTCGGCAGGGAAAATGGCTACACCTTC	CASGFGRENGYTF
13	TRBV29-1	many	NA	TRBJ1-2	TGCAGCGTTGAGGAACCAGGGGCCGGCGGCTACACCTTC	CSVEEPGAGGYTF
15	TRBV5-4	once	TRBD2	TRBJ2-1	TGTGCCAGCAGGCGAGCGGGAGGAAGGCAAAATGAGCAGTTCTTC	CASRRAGGRQNEQFF
14	TRBV6-5	NA	NA	TRBJ1-2	TGTGCCAGCAGTGTCACCCCCTGGCGGGGTGGCTACACCTTC	CASSVTPWRGGYTF
16	TRBV7-9	NA	TRBD2	TRBJ2-7	TGTGCCAGCGGATCCCCCCCGGCGGGAGGGCCCCACGAGCAGTACTTC	CASGSPPAGGPHEQYF
16	TRBV27	NA	TRBD2	TRBJ2-7	TGTGCCAGCAGTTCCCCCACTAGCGGTTCCCCCTTCGAGCAGTACTTC	CASSSPTSGSPFEQYF
15	TRBV27	NA	TRBD2	TRBJ2-3	TGTGCCAGCAGTCCCTCCTGGGGGGGTACAGATACGCAGTATTTT	CASSPSWGGTDTQYF
18	TRBV7-9	NA	TRBD1	TRBJ1-1	TGTGCCAGCGGTCTCTATGCCGGACAGGGCTATATGAACACTGAAGCTTTCTTT	CASGLYAGQGYMNTEAFF
16	TRBV18	NA	TRBD1	TRBJ1-5	TGTGCCAGCTCACCAGGCGGACAGGGAAGCAATCAGCCCCAGCATTTT	CASSPGGQGSNQPQHF
17	TRBV13	NA	NA	TRBJ1-1	TGTGCCAGCAGTTACCAGACGGGATTGCGGGGAGTGATGCAAGCTTTCTTT	CASSYQTGLRGVMQAFF